This T cell receptor beta chain stems from a study of response to subunit inactivated influenza vaccine. Trimming removed 6 bases from V and 0 bases from J, with 7 bases in between. In germline, CDR1 is ENHRY, CDR2 SYGVKD. This CDR3 has 13 residues. This clonotype was counted between two and nine times. Its antigen is currently unknown. Study findings and constraints: Authors suggested that a seasonal influenza vaccination recruits few new T cells each time.

TCRdb used MiXCR to reprocess the RT-PCR reads, holding one entry per CDR3 protein. Of about 500,000 distinct CDR3 sequences listed, 16% are singletons. The sample was CD4+ T cells sorted from PBMCs, taken roughly 24 months after vaccination. This TCR was recovered from a man aged 45-69 years who received an inactivated influenza vaccine. V and J are TRBV10-3 and TRBJ2-3, with a possible D match to TRBD1 (6 bases). The DNA of the CDR3 is TGTGCCATCAGGGGGACAAGCACAGATACGCAGTATTTT. Translation gives CAIRGTSTDTQYF.